Presented here are 31 T cell receptor beta chains from one specimen sequenced in a study of blood T cell repertoires in COVID-19. Clones were read by immunoSEQ multiplex PCR, and TCRdb kept only the in-frame ones, dropping some. The sample yields approximately 150,000 clones, 80% to 90% seen once. Sequenced: PBMCs or T cells enriched from blood (not recorded which). The receptors were gathered from a middle-aged man with acute COVID-19.

The rearrangement links TRBV6-5 to TRBJ1-1, with 7 bases matching TRBD1. CDR1 is MNHEY, CDR2 SVGAGI, per germline. CDR3 length: 14 amino acids. The V segment lost 8 bases and the J segment 6 bases; nucleotides outside the gene matches: 12. The CDR3 DNA sequence: TGTGCCAGCTTTAGGAGGGGGCACAGCGCTGAAGCTTTCTTT. It specifies CASFRRGHSAEAFF.

The J gene is TRBJ2-5, the V gene TRBV28; D possibly corresponds to TRBD2 (6 bases). The CDR3 runs 15 residues. Trimming cost V 3 bases and J 5 bases, with 16 bases left between them. Germline V gives CDR1 MDHEN, CDR2 SYDVKM. The CDR3 region has the DNA TGTGCCAGCAGTTTCCTGGCGGGATTGGCGGAGACCCAGTACTTC. Protein: CASSFLAGLAETQYF.

The CDR3 region is CASSLRQGARAFF. CDR3 in DNA: TGTGCCAGCAGTTTACGGCAGGGGGCGCGAGCTTTCTTT. The V and J genes are TRBV27 and TRBJ1-1, with TRBD1 identical over 8 bases. Trimming cost V 2 bases and J 10 bases; bases outside gene matches: 6. The CDR3 spans 13 residues. Germline V gene sequence: CDR1 MNHEY, CDR2 SMNVEV (reference sequence).

The J gene is TRBJ1-1, the V gene TRBV5-5; maybe TRBD1 (6 bases). CDR1 is SGHKS, CDR2 YYEKEE, per germline (reference sequence). CDR3 length: 18 residues. The V gene lost 3 bases and the J gene lost 0 bases, with 21 bases spanning the gap. In DNA form, the CDR3 reads TGTGCCAGCAGCTCCGGGACAACCTCCTGGGCCATGAACACTGAAGCTTTCTTT. It specifies CASSSGTTSWAMNTEAFF.

This chain links TRBV7-9 with TRBJ2-7; TRBD1 might be the D (5 bases). Germline V gene data show CDR1 as SEHNR and CDR2 as FQNEAQ (reference sequence). V lost 5 bases and J 2 bases, leaving 13 bases between the germline ends. This CDR3 contains 14 residues. CDR3 in amino acids: CASSPQTAPYEQYF. CDR3 DNA: TGTGCCAGCAGCCCACAGACAGCTCCCTACGAGCAGTACTTC.

The rearrangement joins TRBV29-1 to TRBJ1-2; 11 nucleotides agree with TRBD1. CDR1 is SQVTM, CDR2 ANQGSEA, per germline. There are 14 residues in the CDR3. V gave up 6 bases and J gave up 5 bases; unmatched junction bases: 8. The CDR3 loop is CSVGPGQGAYGYTF. The CDR3 DNA sequence: TGCAGCGTGGGCCCTGGACAGGGGGCTTATGGCTACACCTTC.

The chain has TRBV5-5 and TRBJ1-1; the D gene is possibly TRBD1 (5 bases). CDR1 and CDR2 from the germline V gene are SGHKS and YYEKEE (reference sequence). CDR3 length: 13 amino acids. V was clipped by 0 bases and J by 10 bases, with 13 bases between them. In DNA, the CDR3 is TGTGCCAGCAGCTTGGAGGGCGGCCAGGGAGCTTTCTTT. Encoded protein: CASSLEGGQGAFF.

The V gene is TRBV6-5, the J gene TRBJ1-1; D is perhaps TRBD1 (6 bases). V was cut by 1 base and J by 6 bases, with 12 bases left in between. The CDR3 is made up of 14 amino acids. Germline CDR1 and CDR2: MNHEY and SVGAGI. The CDR3 sequence: CASSYFTTGSEAFF. The CDR3 nucleotides read TGTGCCAGCAGTTACTTTACAACAGGGTCTGAAGCTTTCTTT.

This clone was seen more than once but under ten times. The rearrangement links TRBV19 to TRBJ1-5; D is perhaps TRBD1 (6 bases). The ends were cut back, 1 base at V and 4 bases at J, with 11 bases in the middle. Germline loops: CDR1 LNHDA, CDR2 SQIVND (reference sequence). The CDR3 sequence is 15 residues long. In nucleotides, the CDR3 is TGTGCCAGTAGTATAGGGGTACAGGGTAATCAGCCCCAGCATTTT. It codes for CASSIGVQGNQPQHF.

The rearrangement uses TRBV28 and TRBJ2-2; D gene uncertain. Trimming shortened V by 3 bases and J by 6 bases, and 11 bases separated the two germline ends. The CDR3 totals 14 residues. CDR1 and CDR2 from the germline V gene are MDHEN and SYDVKM. The CDR3 DNA reads as TGTGCCAGCAGTTTTTGGCAAGAGGCCGGGGAGCTGTTTTTT. Translation gives CASSFWQEAGELFF.

This clone was detected only a few times. The chain links TRBV28 to TRBJ1-5, with D perhaps matching TRBD1 (5 bases). The germline V gene has CDR1 MDHEN and CDR2 SYDVKM. The CDR3 runs to 14 residues. The V gene lost 7 bases and the J gene lost 1 base, with 11 bases spanning the gap. This chain's CDR3 is CASTPGGSNQPQHF. CDR3 in DNA: TGTGCCAGCACCCCTGGGGGGAGCAATCAGCCCCAGCATTTT.

The table lists this clone with a few counts. The rearrangement links TRBV6-5 to TRBJ2-4, with TRBD2 identical over 7 bases. Germline CDR1 MNHEY, CDR2 SVGAGI. CDR3 size: 15 residues. Losses at the gene ends were 0 bases for V and 7 bases for J; bases not matched to a gene: 6. CDR3 residues: CASSYSGLDGNIQYF. The CDR3 bases are TGTGCCAGCAGTTACTCCGGACTAGACGGGAACATTCAGTACTTC.

V usage is TRBV6-2 or TRBV6-3 and J usage is TRBJ2-1, with 8 bases matching TRBD1. J gave up 3 bases and V 0 bases, and 4 bases lay outside the gene matches. CDR1 is MNHEY, CDR2 SVGEGT, per germline. The CDR3 covers 16 residues. CDR3 DNA: TGTGCCAGCAGTTACTCCGGGACAGGCGACTACAATGAGCAGTTCTTC. Translated, it gives CASSYSGTGDYNEQFF.

The V gene is TRBV28, the J gene TRBJ1-3, with D perhaps TRBD1 (6 bases). The CDR3 sequence is 13 residues long. V lost 5 bases to trimming and J lost 4 bases, with 9 bases between them. Germline assignment: CDR1 MDHEN and CDR2 SYDVKM. The CDR3 here is CASSTQGGNTIYF. The CDR3 DNA is TGTGCCAGCAGTACTCAGGGGGGAAACACCATATATTTT.

The chain is built from TRBV19 and TRBJ1-1; D uncertain. V was cut by 5 bases and J by 3 bases, with 13 bases left in between. Germline V CDR1 and CDR2: LNHDA, SQIVND (reference sequence). The CDR3 totals 14 residues. CDR3: CASSPLGEYTEAFF. Here the CDR3 DNA reads TGTGCCAGTAGTCCTCTTGGGGAGTACACTGAAGCTTTCTTT.

This chain links TRBV5-1 with TRBJ2-5; 11 bases agree with TRBD2. Germline CDR1 reads SGHRS; CDR2 reads YFSETQ. The length of the CDR3 is 15 residues. Trimming cost V 3 bases and J 5 bases; bases outside gene matches: 6. The CDR3 here is CASSSVAGGSETQYF. The CDR3 bases are TGCGCCAGCAGCTCAGTAGCGGGGGGGAGTGAGACCCAGTACTTC.

This clone was observed once. The chain joins TRBV20-1 to TRBJ2-1; 8 nucleotides match TRBD2. The V and J ends lost 1 base and 14 bases, in that order; junction bases with no gene match: 1. The CDR3 sequence is 10 residues long. CDR1 and CDR2 from the germline V gene are DFQATT and SNEGSKA (reference sequence). The CDR3 region is CSARGGLEFF. The CDR3 bases are TGCAGTGCTAGAGGGGGACTAGAGTTCTTC.

The chain uses TRBV19 and TRBJ2-3, with 10 bases that match TRBD1. Germline V gene lookup returns CDR1 LNHDA and CDR2 SQIVND (reference sequence). V shed 4 bases, J shed 7 bases, and the junction held 8 bases outside the gene matches. This CDR3 contains 15 residues. This CDR3 reads CASSRGTGDTNTQYF. DNA for the CDR3: TGTGCCAGTAGTAGAGGGACAGGGGATACGAATACGCAGTATTTT.

The chain carries TRBV2 and TRBJ1-2, with D perhaps matching TRBD1 (5 bases). V was pared by 8 bases and J by 4 bases, with 14 bases between. From germline, CDR1 is SNHLY and CDR2 FYNNEI. The CDR3 length is 13 residues. The CDR3 nucleotides are TGTGCCAGCGGAGGGGCAGTAGGCTATGGCTACACCTTC. Translated: CASGGAVGYGYTF.

The genes are TRBV2 and TRBJ2-7, with TRBD2 as a possible D gene (6 bases). CDR1 is SNHLY, CDR2 FYNNEI, per germline. There are 14 residues in the CDR3. Trimming took 3 bases from V and 4 from J, leaving 13 bases between them. DNA of the CDR3: TGTGCCAGCAGTGATACCGGGACTGGATACGAGCAGTACTTC. It is translated as CASSDTGTGYEQYF. Combining the CDR3 with reference TRBV2 and TRBJ2-7 gives the whole variable domain EPEVTQTPSHQVTQMGQEVILRCVPISNHLYFYWYRQILGQKVEFLVSFYNNEISEKSEIFDDQFSVERPDGSNFTLKIRSTKLEDSAMYFCASSDTGTGYEQYFGPGTRLTVT.

This chain uses TRBV28 with TRBJ2-7, with D possibly matching TRBD2 (6 bases). This CDR3 is built from 13 residues. The germline CDR1 and CDR2 sequences are MDHEN and SYDVKM. V lost 6 bases, J lost 0 bases, and 9 bases lay in between. DNA for the CDR3: TGTGCCAGCAGCCCCGGGAGCTCCTACGAGCAGTACTTC. The encoded protein is CASSPGSSYEQYF.

This clone was observed a handful of times. CDR3 amino acids: CASQTANSGNTIYF. As DNA, the CDR3 is TGTGCCAGTCAGACAGCGAACTCTGGAAACACCATATATTTT. V and J are TRBV6-5 and TRBJ1-3; maybe TRBD1 (5 bases). Germline CDR1 and CDR2: MNHEY and SVGAGI. This CDR3 spans 14 amino acids. The V end lost 9 bases, the J end lost 0 bases, and 12 bases lay between the germline ends.

The chain couples TRBV19 to TRBJ1-1, with 8 bases aligning to TRBD1. Germline CDR1 is LNHDA and CDR2 is SQIVND (reference sequence). The trim removed 6 bases at V and 4 bases at J, leaving 7 bases unmatched. The CDR3 covers 14 residues. Here the CDR3 reads CASRDRVVTTEAFF. The CDR3 DNA sequence: TGTGCCAGTAGGGACAGGGTTGTAACCACTGAAGCTTTCTTT. Based on the CDR3 plus reference TRBV19 and TRBJ1-1, the full variable domain is DGGITQSPKYLFRKEGQNVTLSCEQNLNHDAMYWYRQDPGQGLRLIYYSQIVNDFQKGDIAEGYSVSREKKESFPLTVTSAQKNPTAFYLCASRDRVVTTEAFFGQGTRLTVV.

This chain links TRBV28 with TRBJ1-6; TRBD1 agrees at 7 bases. The CDR3 sequence is 16 residues long. The ends lost 4 bases at V and 7 bases at J; junction bases unmatched: 10. In germline, CDR1 is MDHEN, CDR2 SYDVKM. The CDR3 reads CASSSYRGNYNSPLHF. DNA for the CDR3: TGTGCCAGCAGTTCCTACAGGGGAAATTACAATTCACCCCTCCACTTT. The whole variable domain, filled in from reference TRBV28 and TRBJ1-6, reads DVKVTQSSRYLVKRTGEKVFLECVQDMDHENMFWYRQDPGLGLRLIYFSYDVKMKEKGDIPEGYSVSREKKERFSLILESASTNQTSMYLCASSSYRGNYNSPLHFGNGTRLTVT.

The chain is built from TRBV11-3 and TRBJ2-2, with 9 bases fitting TRBD2. CDR3 length equals 14 residues. Germline V CDR1 and CDR2: SGHNT, YENEEA. V was clipped by 8 bases and J by 2 bases; unmatched bases: 3. The CDR3 here is CASRSGRNTGELFF. CDR3 bases: TGTGCCAGCCGTAGCGGGAGAAACACCGGGGAGCTGTTTTTT. The full variable domain, its missing parts supplied by reference TRBV11-3 and TRBJ2-2, is EAGVVQSPRYKIIEKKQPVAFWCNPISGHNTLYWYLQNLGQGPELLIRYENEEAVDDSQLPKDRFSAERLKGVDSTLKIQPAELGDSAVYLCASRSGRNTGELFFGEGSRLTVL.

The rearrangement uses TRBV2 and TRBJ1-2; no clear D gene. CDR1 and CDR2 (germline): SNHLY, FYNNEI. The CDR3 has 15 amino acids. The ends were cut back, 1 base at V and 2 bases at J, with 11 bases in the middle. The CDR3 nucleotides read TGTGCCAGCAGTGAAGTTGGGGAGCCAAACTATGGCTACACCTTC. Translated: CASSEVGEPNYGYTF. The whole variable domain, filled in from reference TRBV2 and TRBJ1-2, reads EPEVTQTPSHQVTQMGQEVILRCVPISNHLYFYWYRQILGQKVEFLVSFYNNEISEKSEIFDDQFSVERPDGSNFTLKIRSTKLEDSAMYFCASSEVGEPNYGYTFGSGTRLTVV.

V usage is TRBV6-5 and J usage is TRBJ1-5; TRBD1 matches 7 bases. This CDR3 has 14 amino acids. V was pared by 6 bases and J by 3 bases, with 5 bases of the junction left unmatched. The germline V gene has CDR1 MNHEY and CDR2 SVGAGI. The CDR3 loop is CASSDRANNQPQHF. In DNA, the CDR3 is TGTGCCAGCAGCGACAGGGCAAACAATCAGCCCCAGCATTTT.

V is TRBV5-1 and J is TRBJ1-2, with D perhaps matching TRBD1 (6 bases). Germline values: CDR1 SGHRS, CDR2 YFSETQ. V lost 0 bases and J lost 7, with 16 bases in between. The CDR3 runs 15 residues. CDR3 bases: TGCGCCAGCAGCTTGGGAGGGACAACTAACGGTGGCTACACCTTC. Protein: CASSLGGTTNGGYTF.

The rearrangement uses TRBV9 and TRBJ2-7; TRBD1 agrees at 7 bases. Germline-derived CDR1 and CDR2 are SGDLS and YYNGEE. V was clipped by 3 bases and J by 7 bases; unmatched bases: 7. The CDR3 runs 13 residues. CDR3 sequence reads: CASSGRQGWEQYF. The CDR3 DNA follows: TGTGCCAGCAGCGGCAGACAGGGCTGGGAGCAGTACTTC.

This clone showed up just once. Other DNA sequences in this sample translate to the same CDR3. The chain uses TRBV6-5 and TRBJ2-3; a possible D gene is TRBD2 (6 bases). The CDR3 spans 12 residues. Germline V gene data show CDR1 as MNHEY and CDR2 as SVGAGI. Trimming cost V 11 bases and J 2 bases, with 11 bases left between them. CDR3 residues: CAGSGSTDTQYF. The CDR3 DNA sequence: TGTGCCGGTAGCGGCTCCACAGATACGCAGTATTTT.

This clone has just a few counts. The chain employs TRBV5-5 and TRBJ1-1; D unresolved. This CDR3 is built from 12 residues. The germline V gene has CDR1 SGHKS and CDR2 YYEKEE (reference sequence). Trimming shortened V by 3 bases and J by 1 base, and 4 bases separated the two germline ends. Written as DNA, the CDR3 is TGTGCCAGCAGCTCCAGGAACACTGAAGCTTTCTTT. It codes for CASSSRNTEAFF. The whole variable domain, filled in from reference TRBV5-5 and TRBJ1-1, reads DAGVTQSPTHLIKTRGQQVTLRCSPISGHKSVSWYQQVLGQGPQFIFQYYEKEERGRGNFPDRFSARQFPNYSSELNVNALLLGDSALYLCASSSRNTEAFFGQGTRLTVV.